These T cell receptor beta chains were read from a single sample in a study of vaccination effects on CD4 cells after COVID-19. These receptors' targets are unknown. Profiling relied on immunoSEQ multiplex PCR, and the TCRdb table lists in-frame clones only, not all of them. The sample carries about 61,000 clones, about four fifths recorded once. This specimen was CD4+ T cells from PBMCs cultured with HCoV-229E spike peptides, taken before COVID-19 vaccination. The receptors were gathered from a human donor who received a COVID-19 vaccine. Both conserved end residues are part of each CDR3. Each record gives: D gene, V gene, J gene, clone size, CDR3 length, CDR3 protein, CDR3 DNA. A D gene is named only where the DNA matches it firmly. Not all rows give a size; the values are once, few, many and, for expanded clones, a class.

>-|TRBV18|TRBJ2-2|-|13
CASSPVGPTELFF
TGTGCCAGCTCACCAGTGGGGCCGACGGAGCTGTTTTTT
>-|TRBV12-1|TRBJ1-2|-|13
CASSSGIDPCYTF
TGTGCCAGCAGCAGTGGAATCGACCCTTGCTACACCTTC
>-|TRBV28|TRBJ1-6|few|16
CASIPSGTLTYSPLHF
TGTGCCAGCATCCCTAGTGGGACACTTACTTATTCACCCCTCCACTTT
>-|TRBV6-5|TRBJ1-1|-|14
CAILPPGVWTEAFF
TGTGCCATCTTACCTCCGGGGGTTTGGACTGAAGCTTTCTTT
>-|TRBV5-1|TRBJ1-1|once|14
CASRYMTVNTEAFF
TGCGCCAGCAGATATATGACGGTGAACACTGAAGCTTTCTTT
>TRBD1|TRBV19|TRBJ1-5|-|17
CASSVGTGGGSHQPQHF
TGTGCCAGTAGCGTCGGGACAGGGGGCGGAAGCCATCAGCCCCAGCATTTT
>-|TRBV29-1|TRBJ1-1|-|12
CSVRGRGTEAFF
TGCAGCGTTCGGGGGAGGGGTACTGAAGCTTTCTTT
>-|TRBV21-1|TRBJ2-4|-|17
CASSKETGSVAKNIQYF
TGTGCCAGCAGCAAGGAGACAGGTAGTGTCGCCAAAAACATTCAGTACTTC
>TRBD1|TRBV19|TRBJ1-1|-|12
CASSSRTGLAFF
TGTGCCAGTAGTTCCCGGACAGGGTTGGCTTTCTTT
>TRBD2|TRBV2|TRBJ2-3|-|16
CASRDWTSGVSDTQYF
TGTGCCAGCAGGGATTGGACTAGCGGGGTATCTGATACGCAGTATTTT
>-|TRBV5-3|TRBJ1-2|few|14
CARSLFPHLYGYTF
TGTGCCAGAAGCTTGTTCCCACACCTCTATGGCTACACCTTC
>-|TRBV2|TRBJ2-5|-|14
CASSDLAGRETQYF
TGTGCCAGCAGTGATTTGGCAGGGCGAGAGACCCAGTACTTC
>-|TRBV10-3|TRBJ1-4|-|13
CAISQGSNEKLFF
TGTGCCATCTCCCAGGGCTCTAATGAAAAACTGTTTTTT
>-|TRBV10-3|TRBJ2-1|-|13
CAISGLQGGEQFF
TGTGCCATCAGCGGGCTTCAGGGAGGTGAGCAGTTCTTC
>-|TRBV7-6|TRBJ2-1|-|12
CAKPSGRGEQFF
TGTGCCAAGCCGTCCGGGCGAGGTGAGCAGTTCTTC
>TRBD1|TRBV19|TRBJ1-5|once|14
CASRRDSNNQPQHF
TGTGCCAGTAGGAGGGACAGCAACAATCAGCCCCAGCATTTT
>TRBD1|TRBV11-2|TRBJ2-4|-|15
CASSYRAGQGNIQYF
TGTGCCAGCAGCTACCGGGCCGGACAGGGTAACATTCAGTACTTC
>-|TRBV19|TRBJ2-3|once|16
CASSSLKKPSTDTQYF
TGTGCCAGTAGTTCACTGAAAAAACCTAGCACAGATACGCAGTATTTT
>TRBD1|TRBV30|TRBJ1-1|-|18
CAWRGAGWATGVNTEAFF
TGTGCCTGGAGGGGGGCCGGTTGGGCGACAGGGGTGAACACTGAAGCTTTCTTT
>TRBD2|TRBV28|TRBJ2-5|-|16
CASSLGLAGGQETQYF
TGTGCCAGCAGTTTGGGGCTAGCGGGGGGGCAAGAGACCCAGTACTTC
>TRBD1|TRBV18|TRBJ1-4|-|16
CASSHGQERANEKLFF
TGTGCCAGCTCACATGGACAGGAGCGGGCTAATGAAAAACTGTTTTTT